These 22 T cell receptor beta chains were sequenced from one sample in a study of T cell responses to AZD1222 COVID-19 vaccine. TCRdb's copy holds only in-frame clones and misses some; the assay was immunoSEQ multiplex PCR. In the table there are 100,000 to 120,000 clones, over 85% of which are singletons. Sequences were derived from peripheral blood, sampled on day 0 of MenACWY control vaccination. These receptors were obtained from an adult in good health.

The chain employs TRBV5-1 and TRBJ2-5, with 9 positions matching TRBD1. V was clipped by 3 bases and J by 5 bases; unmatched bases: 2. Germline CDR1 reads SGHRS; CDR2 reads YFSETQ. CDR3 length: 13 residues. CDR3: CASSWTGDETQYF. CDR3 in DNA: TGCGCCAGCAGCTGGACAGGGGACGAGACCCAGTACTTC.

The chain couples TRBV12-3 or TRBV12-4 to TRBJ1-3; D not certain. This CDR3 has 13 residues. Trimming pared 6 bases from V and 4 bases from J, leaving 10 bases between. The CDR3 is CASRAGGGNTIYF. DNA for the CDR3: TGTGCCAGCAGAGCGGGTGGCGGAAACACCATATATTTT.

J is TRBJ2-3 and V is TRBV28; D is possibly TRBD1 (5 bases). The CDR3 contains 14 residues. Per the germline V gene, CDR1 is MDHEN and CDR2 is SYDVKM. The V end lost 6 bases, the J end lost 2 bases, and 12 bases lay between the germline ends. CDR3: CASSPGGATDTQYF. The CDR3 DNA follows: TGTGCCAGCAGCCCAGGTGGGGCCACAGATACGCAGTATTTT. Using reference TRBV28 and TRBJ2-3 for the parts outside the CDR3, the full variable domain is DVKVTQSSRYLVKRTGEKVFLECVQDMDHENMFWYRQDPGLGLRLIYFSYDVKMKEKGDIPEGYSVSREKKERFSLILESASTNQTSMYLCASSPGGATDTQYFGPGTRLTVL.

The chain has TRBV5-1 and TRBJ2-5; tentatively, D is TRBD1 (6 bases). Per germline, CDR1 SGHRS and CDR2 YFSETQ. V was clipped by 4 bases and J by 0 bases, with 16 bases between them. The CDR3 is 16 amino acids. In DNA, the CDR3 is TGCGCCAGCAGCCCTGGACAGAGGGAGTACCAAGAGACCCAGTACTTC. Its protein is CASSPGQREYQETQYF.

The V gene is TRBV5-5, the J gene TRBJ2-5; TRBD1 might be the D (6 bases). The CDR3 extends over 17 amino acids. V was shortened by 3 bases and J by 5 bases, with 23 bases between the two germline ends. Germline V gene sequence: CDR1 SGHKS, CDR2 YYEKEE (reference sequence). The CDR3 DNA reads TGTGCCAGCAGCTCCCGGACAGAGAGGAGGTTGCGGGAGACCCAGTACTTC. Protein product: CASSSRTERRLRETQYF.

This chain links TRBV6-5 with TRBJ1-2, with D perhaps matching TRBD1 (6 bases). V was shortened by 6 bases and J by 3 bases, with 14 bases between the two germline ends. Looked up from germline, CDR1 is MNHEY and CDR2 is SVGAGI. CDR3 length equals 14 residues. In DNA form, the CDR3 reads TGTGCCAGCAGACTTGACAGGTTCGACTATGGCTACACCTTC. Protein: CASRLDRFDYGYTF.

The chain links TRBV5-1 to TRBJ1-1; D call uncertain. Trimming pared 4 bases from V and 0 bases from J, leaving 7 bases between. CDR1 is SGHRS, CDR2 YFSETQ, per germline. The CDR3 length is 13 residues. CDR3 sequence reads: CASSDNMNTEAFF. The CDR3 DNA reads as TGCGCCAGCAGCGATAACATGAACACTGAAGCTTTCTTT.

The CDR3 spells CASSLGGTSGGTDTQYF. CDR3 sequence (DNA): TGCGCCAGCAGCTTGGGTGGGACTAGCGGGGGAACAGATACGCAGTATTTT. The chain is built from TRBV5-1 and TRBJ2-3; 14 positions agree with TRBD2. The CDR3 covers 17 residues. V was clipped by 0 bases and J by 3 bases; unmatched bases: 3. Germline CDR1 SGHRS, CDR2 YFSETQ.

The chain joins TRBV12-3 or TRBV12-4 to TRBJ1-1; the match to TRBD1 covers 8 bases. The CDR3 is 11 amino acids. Germline trimming cut 6 bases from V and 11 bases from J; bases unmatched to any gene: 5. This chain's CDR3 is CASSRTGIAFF. CDR3 sequence (DNA): TGTGCCAGCAGCAGGACAGGGATTGCTTTCTTT.

The CDR3 is CASSSIGATLPYEQYF. The CDR3 DNA sequence: TGTGCCAGCAGCTCCATCGGGGCTACCCTCCCCTACGAGCAGTACTTC. This chain joins TRBV9 and TRBJ2-7, with D perhaps TRBD1 or TRBD2 (5 bases each). Deletions cut 4 bases from V and 2 bases from J, with 19 bases between. The CDR3 is 16 amino acids. Germline V gene data show CDR1 as SGDLS and CDR2 as YYNGEE. Full variable domain (remainder filled in from reference TRBV9 and TRBJ2-7): DSGVTQTPKHLITATGQRVTLRCSPRSGDLSVYWYQQSLDQGLQFLIQYYNGEERAKGNILERFSAQQFPDLHSELNLSSLELGDSALYFCASSSIGATLPYEQYFGPGTRLTVT.

The chain joins TRBV5-4 to TRBJ2-2; 8 nucleotides align to TRBD2. J gave up 5 bases and V 4 bases, and 13 bases lay outside the gene matches. Germline V CDR1 and CDR2: SGHNT, YYREEE (reference sequence). The CDR3 contains 17 residues. CDR3 in amino acids: CASSIYLIAGNTGELFF. Here the CDR3 DNA reads TGTGCCAGCAGCATATACCTGATAGCGGGGAATACCGGGGAGCTGTTTTTT.

V and J are TRBV2 and TRBJ1-3; D not certain. This CDR3 region has 14 residues. Per germline, CDR1 SNHLY and CDR2 FYNNEI. Trimming left V 1 base short and J 0 bases short, with 4 bases between. CDR3 bases: TGTGCCAGCAGTGAAGGGGGCTCTGGAAACACCATATATTTT. Its protein is CASSEGGSGNTIYF.

The chain combines TRBV6-5 with TRBJ2-7; possible D gene TRBD2, 7 bases. The CDR3 sequence is 15 residues long. Germline CDR1 MNHEY, CDR2 SVGAGI. The V and J ends lost 7 bases and 1 base respectively, with 17 bases between them. The DNA for the CDR3 is TGTGCCAGCACCCGAGGGGGGGTCGGTTCCTACGAGCAGTACTTC. This translates into CASTRGGVGSYEQYF.

The chain uses TRBV2 and TRBJ1-2; D not certain. Germline V gene data show CDR1 as SNHLY and CDR2 as FYNNEI. Between the trimmed V and J ends, which lost 3 bases and 4 bases, there was a span of 15 bases. The CDR3 extends over 15 amino acids. The DNA for the CDR3 is TGTGCCAGCAGTGATCGGAGCAGCGCGGTCTATGGCTACACCTTC. Translating gives CASSDRSSAVYGYTF.

Here the CDR3 DNA reads TGCGCCAGCAGCCGTCCACAGGGGCGAGAGGAAAAACTGTTTTTT. Its protein product is CASSRPQGREEKLFF. V gene TRBV4-1 combines with J gene TRBJ1-4; TRBD1 matches at 7 bases. Germline assignment: CDR1 MGHRA and CDR2 YSYEKL. This CDR3 is built from 15 residues. Germline trimming cut 4 bases from V and 8 bases from J; bases unmatched to any gene: 10.

This chain connects TRBV28 to TRBJ1-2; 7 bases are a match to TRBD1. The CDR3 is made up of 12 amino acids. The V segment lost 5 bases and the J segment 6 bases; nucleotides outside the gene matches: 3. Germline V gene lookup returns CDR1 MDHEN and CDR2 SYDVKM. The chain's CDR3 is CASSAGGNGYTF. The CDR3 DNA sequence: TGTGCCAGCAGTGCAGGGGGAAATGGCTACACCTTC.

A single count supports this clone. V usage is TRBV5-5 and J usage is TRBJ1-2; the D is unclear. Germline CDR1 SGHKS, CDR2 YYEKEE (reference sequence). V lost 1 base and J lost 2, with 9 bases in between. This CDR3 has 14 amino acids. CDR3 bases: TGTGCCAGCAGCTTGATGGTACGGAACTATGGCTACACCTTC. Protein sequence: CASSLMVRNYGYTF.

The rearrangement uses TRBV15 and TRBJ2-4, with 7 bases lining up with TRBD1. The CDR3 loop spans 15 amino acids. With V trimmed by 3 bases and J by 3 bases, 5 bases remained unmatched. CDR1 is LNHNV, CDR2 YYDKDF, per germline (reference sequence). CDR3 loop: CATSSRGSGKNIQYF. The CDR3 DNA sequence: TGTGCCACCAGCAGCAGGGGGTCGGGCAAAAACATTCAGTACTTC.

The genes are TRBV7-2 and TRBJ2-2; D ambiguous. Trimming stripped 1 base from V and 4 bases from J, with 10 bases between. CDR3 length: 15 residues. Germline values: CDR1 SGHTA, CDR2 FQGNSA. The CDR3 here is CASSLDVTTTGELFF. The DNA for the CDR3 is TGTGCCAGCAGCTTAGACGTGACGACCACCGGGGAGCTGTTTTTT.

The genes are TRBV5-1 and TRBJ2-7; D gene ambiguous. There are 15 residues in the CDR3. In germline, CDR1 is SGHRS, CDR2 YFSETQ. Between the trimmed V and J ends, which lost 4 bases and 2 bases, there was a span of 16 bases. The CDR3 DNA reads TGCGCCAGCAGCGAACGTTCGGCGGAAACCTACGAGCAGTACTTC. Translation: CASSERSAETYEQYF.

The chain has TRBV11-2 and TRBJ1-6; D is unclear. V was cut by 3 bases and J by 7 bases, with 4 bases left in between. The CDR3 runs 12 residues. Germline CDR1 and CDR2: SGHAT and FQNNGV. In nucleotides, the CDR3 is TGTGCCAGCAGCTTGGGCAATTCACCCCTCCACTTT. Protein: CASSLGNSPLHF.

The chain joins TRBV12-3 or TRBV12-4 to TRBJ2-1; 8 bases are shared with TRBD1. The CDR3 length is 13 residues. With V trimmed by 6 bases and J by 6 bases, 4 bases remained unmatched. CDR3 sequence: CASSRTGFNEQFF. Here the CDR3 DNA reads TGTGCCAGCAGCCGGACAGGGTTCAATGAGCAGTTCTTC.